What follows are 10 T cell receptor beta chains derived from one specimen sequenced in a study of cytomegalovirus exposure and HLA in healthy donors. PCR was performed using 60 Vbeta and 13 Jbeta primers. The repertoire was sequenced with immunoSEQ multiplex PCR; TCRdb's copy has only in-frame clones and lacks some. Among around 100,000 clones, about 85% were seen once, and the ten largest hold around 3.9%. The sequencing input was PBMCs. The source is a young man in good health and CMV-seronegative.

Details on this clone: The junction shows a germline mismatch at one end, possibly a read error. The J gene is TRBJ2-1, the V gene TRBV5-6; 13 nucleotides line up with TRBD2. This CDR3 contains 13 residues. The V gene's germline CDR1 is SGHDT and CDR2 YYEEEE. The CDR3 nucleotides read TGTGCCAGCAGCGGGACTAGCGGGATTACGTCGCTCTTC. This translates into CASSGTSGITSLF.

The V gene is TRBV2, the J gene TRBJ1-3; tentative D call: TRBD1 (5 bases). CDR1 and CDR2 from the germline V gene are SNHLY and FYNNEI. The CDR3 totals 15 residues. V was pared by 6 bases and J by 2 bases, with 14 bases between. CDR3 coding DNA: TGTGCCAGCAGCGGCGGGGCAAAGGCTGGAAACACCATATATTTT. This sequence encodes CASSGGAKAGNTIYF.

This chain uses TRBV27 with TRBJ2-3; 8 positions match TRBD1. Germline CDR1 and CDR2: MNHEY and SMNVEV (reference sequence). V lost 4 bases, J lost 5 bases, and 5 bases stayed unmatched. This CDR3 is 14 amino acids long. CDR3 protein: CASSSTGAGDTQYF. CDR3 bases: TGTGCCAGCAGTTCGACAGGGGCTGGAGATACGCAGTATTTT.

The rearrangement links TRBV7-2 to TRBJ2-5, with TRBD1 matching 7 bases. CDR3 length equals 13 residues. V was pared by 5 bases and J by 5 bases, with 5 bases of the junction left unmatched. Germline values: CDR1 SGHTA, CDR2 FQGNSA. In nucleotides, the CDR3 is TGTGCCAGCAGCCCCGACAGGGATGAGACCCAGTACTTC. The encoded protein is CASSPDRDETQYF.

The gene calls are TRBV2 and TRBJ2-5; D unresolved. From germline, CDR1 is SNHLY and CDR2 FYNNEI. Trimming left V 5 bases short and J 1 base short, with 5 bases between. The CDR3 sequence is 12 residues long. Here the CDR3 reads CASSNSQETQYF. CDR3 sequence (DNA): TGTGCCAGCAGTAACAGCCAAGAGACCCAGTACTTC.

The CDR3 region is CASSWVAGIPPNEQFF. The CDR3, as DNA: TGTGCCAGCAGCTGGGTAGCGGGGATACCCCCCAATGAGCAGTTCTTC. The chain is built from TRBV5-4 and TRBJ2-1, with 8 bases fitting TRBD2. V lost 3 bases and J lost 6; bases outside the gene matches: 11. Germline V gene data show CDR1 as SGHNT and CDR2 as YYREEE (reference sequence). The CDR3 spans 16 residues.

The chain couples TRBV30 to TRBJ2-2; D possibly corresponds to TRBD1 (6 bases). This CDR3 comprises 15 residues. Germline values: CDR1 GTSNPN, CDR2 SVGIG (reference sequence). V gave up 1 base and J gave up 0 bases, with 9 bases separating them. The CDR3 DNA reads TGTGCCTGGAGTGGGACAGCTACGAACACCGGGGAGCTGTTTTTT. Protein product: CAWSGTATNTGELFF.

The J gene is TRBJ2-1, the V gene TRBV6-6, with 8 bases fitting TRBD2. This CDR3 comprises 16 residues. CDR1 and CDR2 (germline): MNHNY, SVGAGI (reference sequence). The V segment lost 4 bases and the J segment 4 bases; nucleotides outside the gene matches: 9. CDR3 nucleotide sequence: TGTGCCAGCAGTTTGGCGGGAGGTGCCGCTTACAATGAGCAGTTCTTC. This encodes CASSLAGGAAYNEQFF.

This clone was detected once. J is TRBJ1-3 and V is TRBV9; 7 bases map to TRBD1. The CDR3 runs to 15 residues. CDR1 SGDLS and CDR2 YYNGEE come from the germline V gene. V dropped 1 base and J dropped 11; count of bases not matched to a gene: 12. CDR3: CASSVTGTDPTAIYF. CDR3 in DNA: TGTGCCAGCAGCGTAACTGGGACAGACCCGACCGCCATATATTTT.

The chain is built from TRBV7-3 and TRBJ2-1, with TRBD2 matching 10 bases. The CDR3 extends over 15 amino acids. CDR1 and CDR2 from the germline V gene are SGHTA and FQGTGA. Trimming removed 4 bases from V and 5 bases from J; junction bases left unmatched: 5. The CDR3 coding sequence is TGTGCCAGCAGCTATCGGACTAGCGGTAACAATGAGCAGTTCTTC. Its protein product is CASSYRTSGNNEQFF.